This T cell receptor (beta chain) was captured in a study of blood T cells in healthy people across ages (dated by TCRdb to the mid-2010s). In terms of the full investigation: In model experiments, template switching captured roughly one uniquely barcoded TCR beta cDNA molecule for every two T cells. To track age-related changes in TCR beta repertoire diversity, the study relied on deep sequencing normalized with unique cDNA molecular identifiers. The study analyzed two additional independent replicas of 1 million unique cDNA reads from the same blood draw for two donors, one aged 18 to 30 and one aged 80 or older. Four age groups were formed from the donors: young (average about 17 years), middle-aged (more than 35), aged (about 62) and long-lived (82).

This clonotype appeared a few times. Its specific antigen is unknown. Base-call qualities are not available, and no considerably larger clone is one nucleotide away. Findings and caveats that apply to the study as a whole: The CMV infection status of donors was not known, potentially confounding age-related changes in expanded clonotypes. Bulk unsorted PBMC profiling prevented conclusive comparison of naive and antigen-experienced compartments. Observed TCR beta diversity per million T cells fell roughly linearly with age, and a significant reduction was already apparent by age roughly 40. Observed TCR beta diversity correlated strongly with the percentage of naive T cells measured by flow cytometry. Estimates of total diversity based on one million sequenced T cells were regarded as lower bounds and as underestimates. Compared with the aged group, the long-lived group had more naive CD4+ T cells, fewer expanded clones and increased TCR diversity, a pattern suggesting age selection.

Libraries were made using 5' RACE. This sample was sequenced with an Illumina HiSeq 2500. The second PCR ran for about 7 to 11 cycles and used a J-beta primer mix along with a sample-barcoded 5' primer. Each TCR beta cDNA molecule received a unique molecular identifier from a template-switch 5' adaptor carrying 12 random nucleotides. At least 3 million CDR3-containing paired-end reads were obtained from each sample. First-strand cDNA synthesis was performed from all RNA using the Mint cDNA synthesis kit, with priming by a TRBC-specific oligonucleotide. After uracil-DNA glycosylase treatment, a first 18-cycle PCR used universal primers M1SS and BC2_uni_R on all cDNA. Processing in the source paper ran as follows. Normalization of each sample was performed by random selection of 1 million high-quality reads, each carrying a distinct molecular identifier. Instead of being binned into consensus sequences, reads with shared molecular identifiers were discarded. CDR3 identification, clonotype clustering and error correction used MiTCR with a Q25 quality threshold and the strictest error-elimination algorithm. A nonparametric unseen species model with Euler transformation was used to estimate a lower bound on total TCR beta diversity. TCRdb trimmed public reads at Q25 via fastp, called clones via MiXCR and kept in-frame beta chains. Here each entry gathers all rows of one CDR3 protein and keeps the most common genes and DNA. These V and J calls derive from TCRdb rather than the authors' analysis. The table for this sample lists about 720,000 distinct CDR3 sequences; roughly 25% of them were counted only once. Approximately 3.7% of the sample comes from the top ten.

The roughly 38 donors, aged about 6 to 90 years, were systemically healthy Caucasian individuals from Russia. Each donor gave ten milliliters of peripheral blood, drawn into EDTA-treated Vacutainer tubes. PBMCs were isolated by Ficoll-Paque density-gradient centrifugation, with at least 6 million obtained per sample. Trizol reagent was used to extract total RNA from PBMCs, with at least 5.5 micrograms per sample. Naive CD45RAhigh/CD27high T cell percentages were measured by flow cytometry on a PBMC aliquot from every donor. Germline trimming: 2 bases from V, 7 bases from J; junction bases outside gene matches: 10. CDR1 and CDR2 were assigned from the germline V gene as MNHEY and SVGAGI. The CDR3 measures 16 amino acids from cysteine to phenylalanine. Only the CDR3 portion is preserved as DNA: 48 bases, with reading frame beginning at the first base. These data were also reused for a study on T cells of mothers and their children. The second study also describes: Nine systemically healthy Caucasian individuals, comprising three mothers and their six children, were included as donors. cDNA synthesis consumed the entire amount of extracted RNA, loaded at approximately 1.6 ug RNA in each 15 ul reaction. In the second PCR, the M1S primer added sample barcodes and 2-4 random nucleotides. Each mother yielded over 9 million TCR beta CDR3 reads and each child 3 million to 3.5 million reads. Thymic selection similarly shapes TCR recombination output in related and unrelated pairs, with minor effect from inherited differences. Related mother-child pairs always showed normalized repertoire overlap that was slightly higher than in unrelated mother-child pairs, though the difference was never significant. Persistent microchimeric T cell clones were not detected, at a sensitivity of roughly 100 clones per million clonotypes. In the study, deep NGS was used to compare the TCR beta repertoires of mothers and children, and features distinguishing related mother-child pairs from unrelated individuals were sought. On average, the children were about 10 +/- 4 years old, while the mothers were approximately 41 +/- 4 years old. Libraries were sequenced on Illumina HiSeq 2000 with 100+100 nt paired-end reads after adapter ligation with NEBNext reagents. Mother and child libraries were prepared a month apart and sequenced in separate runs to prevent cross-contamination. Each donor had between about 450,000 and 2,100,000 distinct TCR beta clonotypes identified. Naive TCR beta clonotypes were estimated from low-frequency clonotypes matched to each donor's FACS-determined naive share, without sorting.

The sequence joins TRBV6-5 to TRBJ2-1; TRBD2 aligns with 8 central bases. The clonotype originates from a boy between 10 and 17 years old in good health. What was sequenced was blood. The CDR3 sequence is CASSYDPGTSGNEQFF. The DNA sequence follows: TGTGCCAGCAGTTACGACCCAGGGACTAGTGGGAATGAGCAGTTCTTC.